This record looks at one T cell receptor (beta chain) sequence and its context. As yet, its antigen is unknown. These data originate in a study of T cell repertoires in cytomegalovirus infection. The wider study: CMV infection plus the matching HLA type was flagged by public TCR beta signatures.

One entry per CDR3 protein, called by TCRdb with MiXCR from the reads. Here the sample spans 650,000 to 900,000 distinct CDR3 sequences, approximately 32% being singletons. Sequenced material: cultured CD8+ T cells from PBMCs, taken from culture after CMV antigen stimulation. The TCR comes from a human donor in good health (CMV status not recorded). Some clones in this sample may be carry-over from other donors' samples.

CDR3 in amino acids: CASSEEPGLAVREQFF. The CDR3 DNA follows: TGTGCCAGCAGCGAGGAACCGGGACTAGCGGTTAGGGAGCAGTTCTTC. The V gene is TRBV4-2, the J gene TRBJ2-1, with TRBD2 identical over 11 bases. Germline assignment: CDR1 LGHNA and CDR2 YNFKEQ. The trim removed 5 bases at V and 10 bases at J, leaving 13 bases unmatched. This CDR3 region has 16 residues.